The 23 T cell receptor beta chains below come from one sample, sequenced in a study of blood T cell repertoires in COVID-19. TCRdb's copy holds only in-frame clones and misses some; the assay was immunoSEQ multiplex PCR. The table lists 200,000 or so clones, 86% of them singletons. What was sequenced was PBMCs or T cells enriched from blood (not recorded which). All receptors come from a woman in her thirties or forties with acute COVID-19.

This chain joins TRBV6-5 and TRBJ1-1, with D possibly being TRBD1 (6 bases). Germline V gene data show CDR1 as MNHEY and CDR2 as SVGAGI. This CDR3 has 15 amino acids. The V and J ends lost 2 bases and 6 bases respectively, with 16 bases between them. CDR3 bases: TGTGCCAGCAGTTACCCACAGGGTGGTAGGCCTGAAGCTTTCTTT. It encodes CASSYPQGGRPEAFF.

The chain carries TRBV5-1 and TRBJ2-6; TRBD1 matches 7 bases. From germline, CDR1 is SGHRS and CDR2 YFSETQ. The CDR3 consists of 20 residues. The J segment lost 0 bases and the V segment lost 0 bases, leaving 12 bases of the junction unmatched. DNA of the CDR3: TGCGCCAGCAGCTTGGAGGGGGCACTTCTAGGAACCTCTGGGGCCAACGTCCTGACTTTC. Its protein is CASSLEGALLGTSGANVLTF.

The chain carries TRBV5-1 and TRBJ1-1, with TRBD1 matching over 7 bases. The germline V gene has CDR1 SGHRS and CDR2 YFSETQ. The V segment lost 7 bases and the J segment 4 bases; nucleotides outside the gene matches: 10. This CDR3 is built from 14 residues. Here the CDR3 reads CASVDRAGVTEAFF. The CDR3 nucleotides are TGCGCCAGCGTAGACAGGGCCGGGGTCACTGAAGCTTTCTTT.

The chain has TRBV24-1 and TRBJ2-1; 12 bases map to TRBD2. The CDR3 spans 15 residues. Germline-derived CDR1 and CDR2 are KGHDR and SFDVKD. Trimming at V came to 6 bases and at J to 9 bases, leaving 8 bases not matched to a gene. In DNA, the CDR3 is TGTGCCACCAGTCCCCTAGCGGGGGGGCAGGGTGAGCAGTTCTTC. This encodes CATSPLAGGQGEQFF.

This clone was observed a handful of times. The chain couples TRBV9 to TRBJ2-3; 10 nucleotides align to TRBD2. The germline V gene encodes CDR1 SGDLS and CDR2 YYNGEE. The CDR3 loop spans 18 amino acids. V gave up 0 bases and J gave up 1 base; unmatched junction bases: 8. The CDR3: CASSVAASGGVGTDTQYF. CDR3 bases: TGTGCCAGCAGCGTAGCAGCTAGCGGGGGAGTCGGCACAGATACGCAGTATTTT.

This clone came up once. V and J are TRBV7-9 and TRBJ1-6, with 8 bases aligning to TRBD1. The trim removed 3 bases at V and 14 bases at J, leaving 15 bases unmatched. The CDR3 is made up of 16 amino acids. Germline lookup yields CDR1 SEHNR and CDR2 FQNEAQ (reference sequence). The CDR3 sequence: CASSFILTGEDEALHF. CDR3 nucleotides: TGTGCCAGCAGCTTCATTCTGACAGGGGAGGACGAGGCCCTCCACTTT.

V usage is TRBV27 and J usage is TRBJ1-2; the D is unclear. V shed 5 bases and J shed 4 bases, with 20 bases lying between them. This CDR3 region has 16 residues. CDR1 and CDR2 from the germline V gene are MNHEY and SMNVEV (reference sequence). CDR3 nucleotide sequence: TGTGCCAGCAGTATAAACAGTGGGGAGGAGCTCTATGGCTACACCTTC. Amino acids: CASSINSGEELYGYTF.

The chain uses TRBV2 and TRBJ2-7, with TRBD1 matching over 8 bases. The CDR3 is made up of 14 amino acids. The germline CDR1 and CDR2 sequences are SNHLY and FYNNEI. V shed 5 bases and J 5 bases; nucleotides not matched to a gene: 8. The CDR3 sequence: CASSLRGQGNEQYF. CDR3 DNA: TGTGCCAGCAGTCTACGTGGACAGGGTAACGAGCAGTACTTC.

V usage is TRBV7-6 and J usage is TRBJ2-2; the D gene is possibly TRBD1 (5 bases). This CDR3 contains 16 residues. Trimming cost V 1 base and J 5 bases, with 14 bases left between them. CDR1 is SGHVS and CDR2 is FNYEAQ in the germline V gene. The CDR3 spells CASSLVAHRGTGELFF. Written as DNA, the CDR3 is TGTGCCAGCAGCTTAGTGGCCCATAGGGGTACCGGGGAGCTGTTTTTT.

The V and J genes are TRBV5-1 and TRBJ1-6; 9 bases agree with TRBD1. The germline CDR1 and CDR2 sequences are SGHRS and YFSETQ. Germline trimming cut 3 bases from V and 13 bases from J; bases unmatched to any gene: 14. This CDR3 region has 16 residues. As DNA, the CDR3 is TGCGCCAGCAGCTCCCCGGACAGGGGATCATCGAGTCCCCTCCACTTT. It is translated as CASSSPDRGSSSPLHF.

The DNA for the CDR3 is TGCGCCAGCAGCCAAGATCGGGGGACCTATGAAGCTTTCTTT. Its protein product is CASSQDRGTYEAFF. V gene TRBV4-3 combines with J gene TRBJ1-1, with D perhaps TRBD1 (5 bases). This CDR3 is built from 14 residues. V dropped 0 bases and J dropped 7 bases, with 12 bases sitting between them. Germline-derived CDR1 and CDR2 are LGHNA and YSLEER.

The rearrangement uses TRBV7-3 and TRBJ2-6; no reliable D call. From germline, CDR1 is SGHTA and CDR2 FQGTGA. The length of the CDR3 is 16 residues. V was trimmed by 1 base and J by 0 bases, leaving 7 bases between them. Here the CDR3 DNA reads TGTGCCAGCAGCTTAAGGGCTGTCTCTGGGGCCAACGTCCTGACTTTC. It is translated as CASSLRAVSGANVLTF.

The rearrangement uses TRBV30 and TRBJ1-1; 8 bases map to TRBD1. The germline V gene has CDR1 GTSNPN and CDR2 SVGIG (reference sequence). V was pared by 0 bases and J by 6 bases, with 12 bases of the junction left unmatched. The CDR3 runs to 16 residues. The CDR3 loop is CAWSVRSGGYLSEAFF. CDR3 coding DNA: TGTGCCTGGAGTGTACGCTCAGGGGGCTATTTGTCTGAAGCTTTCTTT. The full variable domain, rest sourced from reference TRBV30 and TRBJ1-1, is SQTIHQWPATLVQPVGSPLSLECTVEGTSNPNLYWYRQAAGRGLQLLFYSVGIGQISSEVPQNLSASRPQDRQFILSSKKLLLSDSGFYLCAWSVRSGGYLSEAFFGQGTRLTVV.

The chain is built from TRBV9 and TRBJ2-7, with D unclear. The CDR3 length is 15 residues. Trimming left V 0 bases short and J 2 bases short, with 12 bases between. Germline-derived CDR1 and CDR2 are SGDLS and YYNGEE. This CDR3 reads CASSVESVYPYEQYF. The CDR3 DNA follows: TGTGCCAGCAGCGTAGAGTCAGTTTATCCCTACGAGCAGTACTTC.

The chain employs TRBV9 and TRBJ2-1; 9 bases are a match to TRBD2. The V segment lost 3 bases and the J segment 3 bases; nucleotides outside the gene matches: 13. The CDR3 runs 18 residues. Per germline, CDR1 SGDLS and CDR2 YYNGEE. CDR3 nucleotide sequence: TGTGCCAGCAGCGCCCTACCCCAACTAGCGGGCTACTACAATGAGCAGTTCTTC. Translating it yields CASSALPQLAGYYNEQFF.

This sequence joins TRBV9 and TRBJ2-2, with 8 bases that match TRBD1. Germline trimming cut 5 bases from V and 3 bases from J; bases unmatched to any gene: 6. In germline, CDR1 is SGDLS, CDR2 YYNGEE. The CDR3 runs to 15 residues. The CDR3 DNA follows: TGTGCCAGCAGTGGGAGGACAGGGTACACCGGGGAGCTGTTTTTT. This gives the protein CASSGRTGYTGELFF.

V gene TRBV5-1 combines with J gene TRBJ1-6; D remains unclear. V was cut by 0 bases and J by 8 bases, with 3 bases left in between. The CDR3 runs 12 residues. Germline assignment: CDR1 SGHRS and CDR2 YFSETQ. Here the CDR3 DNA reads TGCGCCAGCAGCTTGGCGGATTCACCCCTCCACTTT. This codes for CASSLADSPLHF.

The chain employs TRBV15 and TRBJ2-1, with 11 bases lining up with TRBD2. V gave up 1 base and J gave up 8 bases; unmatched junction bases: 10. Germline assignment: CDR1 LNHNV and CDR2 YYDKDF (reference sequence). The CDR3 is 17 amino acids. This CDR3 reads CATSRGRSSGGLDEQFF. CDR3 sequence (DNA): TGTGCCACCAGCAGAGGCCGATCTAGCGGGGGGCTGGATGAGCAGTTCTTC.

The chain combines TRBV5-1 with TRBJ1-1, with D uncertain. The CDR3 is 15 residues long. Germline V gene lookup returns CDR1 SGHRS and CDR2 YFSETQ. V shed 3 bases and J shed 0 bases, with 12 bases lying between them. The CDR3 DNA is TGCGCCAGCAGCTCTCAGGCAGAACTGAACACTGAAGCTTTCTTT. This translates into CASSSQAELNTEAFF.

The rearrangement uses TRBV7-2 and TRBJ2-3, with TRBD1 as a possible D gene (5 bases). Trimming shortened V by 8 bases and J by 1 base, and 16 bases separated the two germline ends. Per the germline V gene, CDR1 is SGHTA and CDR2 is FQGNSA. This CDR3 is 15 amino acids long. In DNA, the CDR3 is TGTGCCAGCTCAGGGTACTCCCGGGGCACAGATACGCAGTATTTT. Protein sequence: CASSGYSRGTDTQYF. Full variable domain (rest looked up from reference TRBV7-2 and TRBJ2-3): GAGVSQSPSNKVTEKGKDVELRCDPISGHTALYWYRQSLGQGLEFLIYFQGNSAPDKSGLPSDRFSAERTGGSVSTLTIQRTQQEDSAVYLCASSGYSRGTDTQYFGPGTRLTVL.

This chain connects TRBV2 to TRBJ2-7, with a tentative D call TRBD2 (6 bases). CDR3 length equals 15 residues. V was trimmed by 5 bases and J by 2 bases, leaving 16 bases between them. The germline V gene encodes CDR1 SNHLY and CDR2 FYNNEI. In DNA form, the CDR3 reads TGTGCCAGCAGTACGTCCGGGGGTACCGCCTACGAGCAGTACTTC. Residues: CASSTSGGTAYEQYF. The entire variable domain, with the rest obtained from reference TRBV2 and TRBJ2-7, is as follows: EPEVTQTPSHQVTQMGQEVILRCVPISNHLYFYWYRQILGQKVEFLVSFYNNEISEKSEIFDDQFSVERPDGSNFTLKIRSTKLEDSAMYFCASSTSGGTAYEQYFGPGTRLTVT.

This clone occurred a few times. This CDR3 reads CASSNAEARNQPQHF. DNA for the CDR3: TGTGCCAGCAGCAATGCTGAGGCCCGCAATCAGCCCCAGCATTTT. This rearrangement joins TRBV7-9 to TRBJ1-5, with D hard to call. Germline values: CDR1 SEHNR, CDR2 FQNEAQ (reference sequence). Trimming stripped 5 bases from V and 2 bases from J, with 13 bases between. CDR3 length equals 15 residues.

J is TRBJ1-3 and V is TRBV10-2; D not certain. CDR1 is WSHSY and CDR2 is SAAADI in the germline V gene. The CDR3 contains 16 residues. V was pared by 4 bases and J by 0 bases, with 13 bases between. CDR3 amino acids: CASSGLGHDSGNTIYF. As DNA, the CDR3 is TGCGCCAGCAGTGGGCTGGGCCACGACTCTGGAAACACCATATATTTT.